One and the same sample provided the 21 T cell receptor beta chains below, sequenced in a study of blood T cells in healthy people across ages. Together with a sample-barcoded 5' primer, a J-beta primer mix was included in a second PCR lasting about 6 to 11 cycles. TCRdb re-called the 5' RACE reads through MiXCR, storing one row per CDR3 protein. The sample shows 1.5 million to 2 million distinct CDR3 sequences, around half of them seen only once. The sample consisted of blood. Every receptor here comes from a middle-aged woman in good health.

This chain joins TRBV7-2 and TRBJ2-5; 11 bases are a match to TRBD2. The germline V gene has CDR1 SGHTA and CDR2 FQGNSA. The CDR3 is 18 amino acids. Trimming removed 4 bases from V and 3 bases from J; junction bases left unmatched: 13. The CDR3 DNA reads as TGTGCCAGCAGCTGGTACTTAGCGGGGGGGCCTAGGGAAGAGACCCAGTACTTC. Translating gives CASSWYLAGGPREETQYF.

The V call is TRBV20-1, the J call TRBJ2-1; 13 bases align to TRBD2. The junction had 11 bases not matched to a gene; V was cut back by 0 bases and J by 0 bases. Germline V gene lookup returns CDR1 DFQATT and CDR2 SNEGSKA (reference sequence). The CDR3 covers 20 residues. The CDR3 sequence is CSARESWGLAGPSSYNEQFF. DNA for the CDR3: TGCAGTGCTAGAGAAAGCTGGGGACTAGCGGGACCTTCCTCCTACAATGAGCAGTTCTTC.

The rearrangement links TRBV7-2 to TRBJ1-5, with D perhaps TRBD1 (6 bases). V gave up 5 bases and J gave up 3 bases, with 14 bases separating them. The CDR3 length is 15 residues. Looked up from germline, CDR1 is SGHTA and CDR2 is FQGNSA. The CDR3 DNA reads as TGTGCCAGCAGCCGTTTAGGGGGGGCCAATCAGCCCCAGCATTTT. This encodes CASSRLGGANQPQHF.

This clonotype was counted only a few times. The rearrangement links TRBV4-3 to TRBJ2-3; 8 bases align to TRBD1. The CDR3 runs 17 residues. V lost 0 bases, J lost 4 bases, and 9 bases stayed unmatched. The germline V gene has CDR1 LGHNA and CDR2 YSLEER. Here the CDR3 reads CASSQDRADRDADTQYF. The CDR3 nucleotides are TGCGCCAGCAGCCAAGATCGAGCGGACAGGGACGCAGATACGCAGTATTTT.

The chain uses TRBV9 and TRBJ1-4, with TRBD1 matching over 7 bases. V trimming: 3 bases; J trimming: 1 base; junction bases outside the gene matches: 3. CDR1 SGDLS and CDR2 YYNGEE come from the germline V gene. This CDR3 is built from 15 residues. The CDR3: CASSASGGTNEKLFF. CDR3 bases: TGTGCCAGCAGCGCCTCAGGGGGAACTAATGAAAAACTGTTTTTT. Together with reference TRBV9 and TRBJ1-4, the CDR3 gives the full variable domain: DSGVTQTPKHLITATGQRVTLRCSPRSGDLSVYWYQQSLDQGLQFLIQYYNGEERAKGNILERFSAQQFPDLHSELNLSSLELGDSALYFCASSASGGTNEKLFFGSGTQLSVL.

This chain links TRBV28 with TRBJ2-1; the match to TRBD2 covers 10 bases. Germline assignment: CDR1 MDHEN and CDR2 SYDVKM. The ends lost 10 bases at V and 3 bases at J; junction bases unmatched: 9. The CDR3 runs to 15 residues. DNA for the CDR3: TGTGCCAACTCTAAAGCGGGGGGGCGCTACAATGAGCAGTTCTTC. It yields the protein CANSKAGGRYNEQFF.

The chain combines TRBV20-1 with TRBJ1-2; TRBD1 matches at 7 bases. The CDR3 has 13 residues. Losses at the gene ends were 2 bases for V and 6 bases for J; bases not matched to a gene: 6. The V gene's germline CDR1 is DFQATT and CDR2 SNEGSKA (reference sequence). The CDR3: CSARLQGKDGYTF. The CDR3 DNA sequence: TGCAGTGCTAGACTACAGGGGAAGGATGGCTACACCTTC.

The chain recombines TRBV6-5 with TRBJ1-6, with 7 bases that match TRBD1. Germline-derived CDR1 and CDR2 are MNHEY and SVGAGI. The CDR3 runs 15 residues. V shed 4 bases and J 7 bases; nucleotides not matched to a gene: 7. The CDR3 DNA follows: TGTGCCAGCAGTTTCGGGGACAGAAACAATTCACCCCTCCACTTT. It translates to CASSFGDRNNSPLHF.

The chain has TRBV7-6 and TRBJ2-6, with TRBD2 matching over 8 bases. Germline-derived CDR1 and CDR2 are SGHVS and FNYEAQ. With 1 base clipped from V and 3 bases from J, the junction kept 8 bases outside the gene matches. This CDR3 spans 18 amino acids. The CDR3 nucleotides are TGTGCCAGCAGCTTAGAGGGCGCGGGGGGCTTTGGGGCCAACGTCCTGACTTTC. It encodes CASSLEGAGGFGANVLTF.

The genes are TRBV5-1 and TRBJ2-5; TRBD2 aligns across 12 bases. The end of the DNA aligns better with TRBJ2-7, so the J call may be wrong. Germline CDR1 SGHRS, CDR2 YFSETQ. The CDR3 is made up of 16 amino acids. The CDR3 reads CASSSDTSGGSYEQYF. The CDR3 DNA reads TGCGCCAGCAGCTCGGATACTAGCGGGGGGTCATACGAGCAGTACTTC.

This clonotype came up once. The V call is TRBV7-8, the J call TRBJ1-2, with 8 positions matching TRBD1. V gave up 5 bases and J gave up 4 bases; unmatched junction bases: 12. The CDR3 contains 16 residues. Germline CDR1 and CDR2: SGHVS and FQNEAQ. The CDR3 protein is CASSRRTGRASYGYTF. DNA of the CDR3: TGTGCCAGCAGCCGCCGGACAGGGAGGGCGAGCTATGGCTACACCTTC.

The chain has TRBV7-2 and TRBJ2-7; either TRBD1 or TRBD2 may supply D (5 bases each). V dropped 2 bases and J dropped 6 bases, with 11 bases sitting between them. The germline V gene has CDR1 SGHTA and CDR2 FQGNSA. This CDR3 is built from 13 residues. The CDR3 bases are TGTGCCAGCAGCTTATGGGACCTAGGCGAGCAGTACTTC. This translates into CASSLWDLGEQYF.

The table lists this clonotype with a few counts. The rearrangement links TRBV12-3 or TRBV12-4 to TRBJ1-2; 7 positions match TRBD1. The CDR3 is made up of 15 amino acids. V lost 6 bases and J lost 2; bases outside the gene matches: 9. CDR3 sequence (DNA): TGTGCCAGCAGCCATGACATGGGACAGAACTATGGCTACACCTTC. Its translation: CASSHDMGQNYGYTF.

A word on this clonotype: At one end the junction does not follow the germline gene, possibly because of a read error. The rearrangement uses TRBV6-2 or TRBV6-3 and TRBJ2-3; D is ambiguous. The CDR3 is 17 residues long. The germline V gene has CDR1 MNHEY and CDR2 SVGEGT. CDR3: CAGRDSAVVGYTDTQYF. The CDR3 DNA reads TGTGCCGGCAGAGACTCCGCGGTGGTTGGTTACACAGATACGCAGTATTTT.

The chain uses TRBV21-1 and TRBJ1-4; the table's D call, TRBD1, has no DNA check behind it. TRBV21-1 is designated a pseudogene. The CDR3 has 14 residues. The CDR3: CASRPTRGGEKLFF. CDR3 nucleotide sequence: TGTGCCAGCAGACCGACCCGGGGGGGTGAAAAACTGTTTTTT.

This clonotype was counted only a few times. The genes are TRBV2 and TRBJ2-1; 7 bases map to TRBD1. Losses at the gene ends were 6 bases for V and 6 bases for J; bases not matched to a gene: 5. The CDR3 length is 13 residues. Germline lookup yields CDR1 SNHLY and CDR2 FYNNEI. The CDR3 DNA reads TGTGCCAGCAGACCGACAGGGAGCAATGAGCAGTTCTTC. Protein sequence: CASRPTGSNEQFF.

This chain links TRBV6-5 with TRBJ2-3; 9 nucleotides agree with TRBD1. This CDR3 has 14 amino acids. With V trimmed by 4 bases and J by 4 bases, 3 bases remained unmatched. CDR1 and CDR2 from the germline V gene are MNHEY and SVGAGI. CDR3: CASSLWDRADTQYF. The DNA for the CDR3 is TGTGCCAGCAGTTTGTGGGACAGGGCAGATACGCAGTATTTT.

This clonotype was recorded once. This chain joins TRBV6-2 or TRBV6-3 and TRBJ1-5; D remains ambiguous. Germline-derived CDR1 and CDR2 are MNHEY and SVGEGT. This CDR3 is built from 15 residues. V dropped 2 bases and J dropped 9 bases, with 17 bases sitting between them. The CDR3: CASSYSLGTGSPQHF. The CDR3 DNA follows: TGTGCCAGCAGTTACAGTCTGGGCACGGGATCGCCCCAGCATTTT.

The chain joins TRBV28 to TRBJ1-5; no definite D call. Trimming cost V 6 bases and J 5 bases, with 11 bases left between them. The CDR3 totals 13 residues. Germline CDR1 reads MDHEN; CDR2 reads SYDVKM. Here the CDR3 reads CASRSGDYQPQHF. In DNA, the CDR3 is TGTGCCAGCAGAAGTGGGGATTATCAGCCCCAGCATTTT. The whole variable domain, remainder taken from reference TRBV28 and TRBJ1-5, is DVKVTQSSRYLVKRTGEKVFLECVQDMDHENMFWYRQDPGLGLRLIYFSYDVKMKEKGDIPEGYSVSREKKERFSLILESASTNQTSMYLCASRSGDYQPQHFGDGTRLSIL.

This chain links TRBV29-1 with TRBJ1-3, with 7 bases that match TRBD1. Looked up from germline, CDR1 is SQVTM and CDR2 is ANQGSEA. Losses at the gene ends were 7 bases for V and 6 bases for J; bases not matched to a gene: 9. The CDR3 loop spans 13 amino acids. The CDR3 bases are TGCAGCGACTCGACAGGGAGGGAAAACACCATATATTTT. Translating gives CSDSTGRENTIYF.

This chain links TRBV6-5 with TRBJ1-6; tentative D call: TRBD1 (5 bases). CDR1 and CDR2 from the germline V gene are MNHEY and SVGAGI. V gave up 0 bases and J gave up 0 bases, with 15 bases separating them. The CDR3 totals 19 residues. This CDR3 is CASSYSVGPGSSYNSPLHF. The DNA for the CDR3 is TGTGCCAGCAGTTACTCGGTAGGGCCAGGGAGCTCCTATAATTCACCCCTCCACTTT.